The text below deals with one T cell receptor (beta chain). Germline assignment: CDR1 SGHTA and CDR2 FQGNSA. This CDR3 has 14 residues. The ends were cut back, 2 bases at V and 2 bases at J, with 9 bases in the middle. TCRdb keeps only in-frame clones here, not all; method: immunoSEQ multiplex PCR. The sample includes 30,000 to 35,000 clones, 82% of them seen just once. The sample is drawn from a study of blood T cell repertoires in COVID-19. This chain links TRBV7-2 with TRBJ1-1; D remains unclear. This clonotype originated in an older man with active or convalescent COVID-19. The sequencing input was peripheral blood. The CDR3, as DNA: TGTGCCAGCAGCTTATCGGGGTATAACACTGAAGCTTTCTTT. This encodes CASSLSGYNTEAFF.